This entry lists 5 T cell receptor beta chains sequenced from one sample in a study of cytomegalovirus exposure and HLA in healthy donors (TCRdb year 2017). Libraries were made using the immunoSEQ multiplex PCR assay. For the multiplex PCR, a mixture combining 60 forward primers for TCR Vbeta segments and 13 reverse primers for TCR Jbeta segments was used. TCRdb provides this immuneACCESS table in a form limited to in-frame rearrangements. Some clones are lacking; in checked studies, under half of them reflect an unresolved V gene, and why the rest are absent is not known. This sample is represented by roughly 290,000 clones; 80% of them were singletons. The ten largest account for about 0.29% of the sample. The sample taken for sequencing was PBMCs. The receptors were gathered from a girl aged 2 to 10 in good health and CMV-seronegative.

The J gene is TRBJ1-1, the V gene TRBV15, with TRBD1 matching over 8 bases. Per germline, CDR1 LNHNV and CDR2 YYDKDF (reference sequence). V shed 4 bases and J 6 bases; nucleotides not matched to a gene: 7. This CDR3 spans 14 amino acids. The CDR3 DNA is TGTGCCACCAGCAAGATGCAGGGGGCATCTGAAGCTTTCTTT. The encoded protein is CATSKMQGASEAFF.

This clone has just one count. The gene calls are TRBV4-1 and TRBJ1-1, with D uncertain. Germline values: CDR1 MGHRA, CDR2 YSYEKL. Trimming stripped 1 base from V and 0 bases from J, with 12 bases between. The CDR3 runs 16 residues. The DNA of the CDR3 is TGCGCCAGCAGCCAAGCGACACTTAGGATGAACACTGAAGCTTTCTTT. Its translation is CASSQATLRMNTEAFF.

This chain connects TRBV6-1 to TRBJ2-5; 7 bases align to TRBD1. The end of the DNA fits TRBJ2-7 better, so the J call may be wrong. This CDR3 has 14 amino acids. Looked up from germline, CDR1 is MNHNS and CDR2 is SASEGT. CDR3 sequence reads: CASTPDTTGFEQYF. CDR3 coding DNA: TGTGCCAGCACCCCGGACACGACAGGGTTCGAGCAGTACTTC.

This clone was picked up a small number of times. This sequence joins TRBV6-4 and TRBJ2-1; the match to TRBD2 covers 7 bases. Trimming at V came to 8 bases and at J to 6 bases, leaving 10 bases not matched to a gene. CDR1 is MRHNA, CDR2 SNTAGT, per germline. This CDR3 comprises 14 residues. The CDR3 spells CASPLTGGPNEQFF. In DNA form, the CDR3 reads TGTGCCAGCCCCCTCACGGGGGGACCCAATGAGCAGTTCTTC.

This clone was detected only a few times. This chain connects TRBV6-6 to TRBJ2-3; 9 nucleotides align to TRBD1. The junction had 7 bases not matched to a gene; V was cut back by 5 bases and J by 4 bases. Germline V gene lookup returns CDR1 MNHNY and CDR2 SVGAGI (reference sequence). This CDR3 comprises 15 residues. The CDR3 coding sequence is TGTGCCAGCAGTCCCGGGACAGGGTGGGCAGATACGCAGTATTTT. Translated, it gives CASSPGTGWADTQYF.